This section outlines one T cell receptor beta chain sequence together with its context. This clonotype was counted many times. Its antigen has not been determined. Base qualities are not at hand, and no much larger clone is one base apart. V drops 2 bases and J drops 5 bases, leaving 10 bases in between. The CDR3 holds 13 amino acids from the cysteine to the phenylalanine. CDR3 DNA is the only sequence kept; it has 39 bases, read in frame from the first base. The CDR1 and CDR2 encoded by the germline V gene are SGHRS and YFSETQ. The data originate from a study of T-cell memory formation after mild COVID-19 (TCRdb year 2021). About the investigation overall: TCR sequence clusters from the two donors were found to be largely donor specific. T-cell clones expanding and contracting after mild COVID-19 in two donors were tracked by longitudinal TCRalpha and TCRbeta repertoire sequencing. The cohort was made up of two young adult volunteers, one female and one male, who were previously healthy.

What the authors observed across the whole study: The second-wave clones that peaked on day 37 were not confirmed to be SARS-CoV-2 specific. Some responding clones were detected in pre-infection memory, which suggested that pre-existing cross-reactive memory T cells had joined the SARS-CoV-2 response. Contracting CD4+ clones were located mainly in the CM and EM memory subsets, whereas CD8+ clones were found to be enriched in EMRA. From day 15 to 85, contracting clones showed balanced CD4/CD8 phenotypes, whereas a second wave of clones that expanded from day 15 to 37 leaned towards CD4+. Only a couple of mild cases were covered by the study, and larger cohorts that include severe cases with pre-infection samples were considered necessary.

PBMCs were isolated by Ficoll-Paque density gradient centrifugation. TCRdb names Illumina NovaSeq 6000 as the instrument used. TCRalpha and TCRbeta cDNA libraries were built by 5'RACE with constant-segment primers, adding sample barcodes and unique molecular identifiers. Trizol reagent was used to extract RNA from every sample. Amplification of the libraries took two PCR steps, and the second step added a second sample barcode plus Illumina TruSeq adapters. Sequencing of libraries was performed on an Illumina NovaSeq with 2 x 150 bp paired-end reads. In the paper's pipeline: Reads were demultiplexed and collapsed into UMI-guided consensus sequences with migec v1.2.7. Using mixcr v2.1.11, UMI consensuses were aligned to TRA and TRB V and J templates and then assembled into clonotypes. A clonotype was counted as expanded or contracted only when both edgeR and NoisET called the clonotype significant, with the noise models trained on biological replicates. edgeR calls used a false discovery rate-adjusted p below 0.01 and a log2 fold-change threshold of 1. PCA with hierarchical clustering of max-normalized trajectories of the 1000 most abundant clonotypes was used as exploratory dynamics analysis. Separately sequenced CD4+ and CD8+ repertoires were used to assign a CD4 or CD8 phenotype to each responding clone. TCRdb trimmed the raw reads at Q25, called clones with MiXCR and kept productive beta chains. Each CDR3 protein appears once, grouped with its most common genes and DNA. V and J calls and clone size were set by TCRdb, not the authors. For this sample the table gives some 45,000 distinct CDR3 sequences, of which 25% to 30% were detected only once. About 39% of the sample lies in the top ten.

The sequenced sample consisted of PBMCs or a T cell subset sorted from them (not recorded which). The sequence was collected from a man aged 18 to 35 who had mild COVID-19 (a few samples of this study predate the infection). The sample titles of this study are shuffled in the database, so cell type and time point are left out; the donor was told from shared clones. This receptor chain uses TRBV5-1 and TRBJ2-5, with no confident D gene call. The encoded CDR3 is CASSLWVSETQYF. At the DNA level, the sequence is TGCGCCAGCAGCTTATGGGTTTCGGAGACCCAGTACTTC.